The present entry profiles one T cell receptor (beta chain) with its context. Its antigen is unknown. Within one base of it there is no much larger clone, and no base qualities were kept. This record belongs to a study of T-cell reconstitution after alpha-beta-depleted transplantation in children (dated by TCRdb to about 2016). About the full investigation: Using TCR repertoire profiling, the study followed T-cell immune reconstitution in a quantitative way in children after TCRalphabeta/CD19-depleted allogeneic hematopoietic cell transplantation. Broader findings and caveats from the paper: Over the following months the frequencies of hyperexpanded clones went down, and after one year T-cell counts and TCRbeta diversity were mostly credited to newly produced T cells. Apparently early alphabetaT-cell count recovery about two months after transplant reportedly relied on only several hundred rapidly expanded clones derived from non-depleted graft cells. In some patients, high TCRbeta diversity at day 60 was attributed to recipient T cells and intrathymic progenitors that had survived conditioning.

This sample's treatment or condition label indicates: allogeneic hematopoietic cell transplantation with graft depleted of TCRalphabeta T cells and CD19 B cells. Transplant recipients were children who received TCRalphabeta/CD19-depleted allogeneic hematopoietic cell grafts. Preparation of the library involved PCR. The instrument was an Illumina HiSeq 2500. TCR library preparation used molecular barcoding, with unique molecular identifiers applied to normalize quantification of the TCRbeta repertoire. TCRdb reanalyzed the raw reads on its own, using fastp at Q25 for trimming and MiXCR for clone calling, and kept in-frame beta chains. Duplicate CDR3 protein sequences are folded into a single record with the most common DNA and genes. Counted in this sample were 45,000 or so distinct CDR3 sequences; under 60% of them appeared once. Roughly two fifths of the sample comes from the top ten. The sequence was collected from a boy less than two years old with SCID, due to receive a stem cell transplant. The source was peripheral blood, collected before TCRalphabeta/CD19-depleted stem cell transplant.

The DNA sequence is as follows: TGTGCCAGCAGCGTTAGCGGGGAGACCCAGTACTTC. The encoded protein is CASSVSGETQYF. The chain is assembled from TRBV7-2 and TRBJ2-5; the junction holds 7 bases that match TRBD2. CDR1 SGHTA and CDR2 FQGNSA were looked up in the germline V gene. Including the terminal cysteine and phenylalanine, the CDR3 comprises 12 residues. Only the CDR3 DNA stays, 36 bases, in frame from base 1. The germline V end is reduced by 5 bases and the J end by 5 bases; junction bases left unmatched: 2. Outside the CDR3, residues come from the reference TRBV7-2 and TRBJ2-5 proteins, so the full variable domain is: GAGVSQSPSNKVTEKGKDVELRCDPISGHTALYWYRQSLGQGLEFLIYFQGNSAPDKSGLPSDRFSAERTGGSVSTLTIQRTQQEDSAVYLCASSVSGETQYFGPGTRLLVL.